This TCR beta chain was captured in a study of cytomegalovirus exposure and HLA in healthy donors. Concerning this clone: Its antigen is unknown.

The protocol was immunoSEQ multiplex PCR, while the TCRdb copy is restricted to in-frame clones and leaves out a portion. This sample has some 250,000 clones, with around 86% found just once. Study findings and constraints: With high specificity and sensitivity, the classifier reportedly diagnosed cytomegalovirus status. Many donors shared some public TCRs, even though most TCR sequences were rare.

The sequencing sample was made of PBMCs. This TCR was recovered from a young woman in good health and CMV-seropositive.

The CDR3 here is CSVCLAGVEEETQYF. DNA of the CDR3: TGCAGCGTGTGCCTAGCGGGAGTGGAAGAAGAGACCCAGTACTTC. V usage is TRBV29-1 and J usage is TRBJ2-5, with 10 bases identical to TRBD2. The V segment lost 6 bases and the J segment 3 bases; nucleotides outside the gene matches: 10. The CDR3 contains 15 residues. Per the germline V gene, CDR1 is SQVTM and CDR2 is ANQGSEA.